One and the same sample provided the 12 T cell receptor beta chains below, sequenced in a study of tumor-infiltrating lymphocytes in oesophageal squamous cell carcinoma. TCRdb independently ran MiXCR on the PCR reads; one entry per CDR3 protein. The sample consists of fewer than 15,000 distinct CDR3 sequences, under 70% of them appearing once. Source material: esophageal tumor tissue. These receptor sequences come from a male donor with esophageal squamous cell carcinoma.

The genes are TRBV7-2 and TRBJ2-3, with D possibly called TRBD1 or TRBD2 (7 bases each). Germline V CDR1 and CDR2: SGHTA, FQGNSA. Trimming pared 2 bases from V and 1 base from J, leaving 19 bases between. The CDR3 sequence is 18 residues long. The CDR3 DNA follows: TGTGCCAGCAGCTTAAGGGGAGGGAGGGGGCGCGGCACAGATACGCAGTATTTT. Its protein product is CASSLRGGRGRGTDTQYF.

In this sample, this clonotype is medium-sized. V and J are TRBV12-3 or TRBV12-4 and TRBJ1-1, with D unresolved. V was shortened by 7 bases and J by 4 bases, with 13 bases between the two germline ends. The CDR3 consists of 13 residues. CDR3 loop: CASILLGLTEAFF. DNA for the CDR3: TGTGCCAGCATTCTCTTAGGGCTCACTGAAGCTTTCTTT.

With regard to this clonotype: A read error may account for a junction end that differs from germline. The chain recombines TRBV7-6 with TRBJ1-6; TRBD1 agrees at 7 bases. This CDR3 is 14 amino acids long. Germline CDR1 and CDR2: SGHVS and FNYEAQ. The CDR3 sequence: CASSLGQAGSPLHF. CDR3 in DNA: TGTGCTAGCAGCTTAGGACAGGCCGGGTCACCCCTCCACTTT.

This chain uses TRBV12-5 with TRBJ2-5; maybe TRBD1 (5 bases). Looked up from germline, CDR1 is LGHNT and CDR2 is FRNRAP. Trimming left V 1 base short and J 3 bases short, with 6 bases between. This CDR3 is built from 13 residues. The CDR3 DNA reads as TGTGCTAGTGGTTTGGCACAGGAAGAGACCCAGTACTTC. Its protein is CASGLAQEETQYF.

The chain carries TRBV6-6 and TRBJ2-1; 8 positions match TRBD2. The CDR3 is 17 amino acids. The germline V gene has CDR1 MNHNY and CDR2 SVGAGI (reference sequence). Trimming removed 2 bases from V and 2 bases from J; junction bases left unmatched: 8. CDR3 region: CASSYLDTSGAYNEQFF. The CDR3 nucleotides are TGTGCCAGCAGTTACCTCGATACTAGCGGTGCCTACAATGAGCAGTTCTTC.

By share, this clonotype counts as medium-sized. V gene TRBV7-9 combines with J gene TRBJ1-1, with D possibly TRBD1 on 5 matching bases. The CDR3 loop spans 13 amino acids. Per germline, CDR1 SEHNR and CDR2 FQNEAQ (reference sequence). The V gene lost 11 bases and the J gene lost 4 bases, with 17 bases spanning the gap. The CDR3 bases are TGTGCCGGGATAGGGGAGTTCGGCACTGAAGCTTTCTTT. Protein: CAGIGEFGTEAFF. Full variable domain (outside the CDR3, taken from reference TRBV7-9 and TRBJ1-1): DTGVSQNPRHKITKRGQNVTFRCDPISEHNRLYWYRQTLGQGPEFLTYFQNEAQLEKSRLLSDRFSAERPKGSFSTLEIQRTEQGDSAMYLCAGIGEFGTEAFFGQGTRLTVV.

The V gene is TRBV20-1, the J gene TRBJ2-3; tentatively, D is TRBD1 (6 bases). The V and J ends lost 3 bases and 0 bases respectively, with 13 bases between them. The length of the CDR3 is 15 residues. Looked up from germline, CDR1 is DFQATT and CDR2 is SNEGSKA (reference sequence). CDR3 in amino acids: CSASLRGTSTDTQYF. CDR3 nucleotide sequence: TGCAGTGCTAGCCTCAGGGGAACTAGCACAGATACGCAGTATTTT.

The chain recombines TRBV7-2 with TRBJ2-1; the match to TRBD2 covers 13 bases. The CDR3 sequence is 16 residues long. J gave up 8 bases and V 1 base, and 5 bases lay outside the gene matches. CDR1 and CDR2 (germline): SGHTA, FQGNSA. The CDR3 DNA is TGTGCCAGCAGCTTAGAGGGGACTAGCGGGATGTATGAGCAGTTCTTC. This translates into CASSLEGTSGMYEQFF.

This clonotype was found a few times. CDR3 DNA sequence: TGTGCCAGCAGCTGGGACAGGGAAAGTGAGCAGTACTTC. This encodes CASSWDRESEQYF. The J gene is TRBJ2-7, the V gene TRBV7-6; 9 bases line up with TRBD1. Per germline, CDR1 SGHVS and CDR2 FNYEAQ. The CDR3 consists of 13 residues. The ends lost 4 bases at V and 7 bases at J; junction bases unmatched: 5.

The chain combines TRBV7-6 with TRBJ2-3; TRBD2 aligns across 9 bases. Germline lookup yields CDR1 SGHVS and CDR2 FNYEAQ. Trimming removed 2 bases from V and 4 bases from J; junction bases left unmatched: 7. The CDR3 is 16 residues long. CDR3 DNA: TGTGCCAGCAGCTTACCGGTTAGCGGGGGCGCAGATACGCAGTATTTT. It is translated as CASSLPVSGGADTQYF.

V and J are TRBV7-2 and TRBJ2-3, with 7 bases aligning to TRBD1. The J segment lost 6 bases and the V segment lost 5 bases, leaving 8 bases of the junction unmatched. Germline-derived CDR1 and CDR2 are SGHTA and FQGNSA. CDR3 size: 14 residues. The CDR3 protein is CASSTNRGEDTQYF. The CDR3 DNA is TGTGCCAGCAGCACAAACAGGGGCGAGGATACGCAGTATTTT.

The CDR3: CASSSNSGRLGTQYF. CDR3 nucleotides: TGTGCCAGCAGTTCAAATAGCGGGAGGTTGGGGACCCAGTACTTC. The genes are TRBV7-9 and TRBJ2-7; 10 bases map to TRBD2. The J call may be in error: the DNA end matches TRBJ2-5 better. This CDR3 is 15 amino acids long. The germline CDR1 and CDR2 sequences are SEHNR and FQNEAQ (reference sequence).